A single sample gave rise to the 2 T cell receptor beta chains below, sequenced in a study of blood T cell repertoires in COVID-19. Sequencing was performed with immunoSEQ multiplex PCR; in TCRdb, only in-frame clones are kept and a portion is missing. The sample yields about 160,000 clones, about 86% seen once. Sequencing was performed on peripheral blood. The receptors come from a man between 65 and 85 years old with acute or convalescent COVID-19.

The chain recombines TRBV7-2 with TRBJ1-5, with D possibly being TRBD1 (6 bases). Germline CDR1 and CDR2: SGHTA and FQGNSA. CDR3 size: 15 residues. The V and J ends lost 2 bases and 6 bases respectively, with 14 bases between them. The CDR3 is CASSLSRGARQPQHF. CDR3 bases: TGTGCCAGCAGCTTATCACGGGGGGCCCGTCAGCCCCAGCATTTT.

This sequence joins TRBV28 and TRBJ2-2; possibly TRBD2 for D (5 bases). Germline CDR1 reads MDHEN; CDR2 reads SYDVKM. Between the trimmed V and J ends, which lost 1 base and 5 bases, there was a span of 8 bases. This CDR3 has 14 residues. Here the CDR3 reads CASSLSPGTGELFF. CDR3 nucleotide sequence: TGTGCCAGCAGTTTATCCCCGGGAACCGGGGAGCTGTTTTTT.